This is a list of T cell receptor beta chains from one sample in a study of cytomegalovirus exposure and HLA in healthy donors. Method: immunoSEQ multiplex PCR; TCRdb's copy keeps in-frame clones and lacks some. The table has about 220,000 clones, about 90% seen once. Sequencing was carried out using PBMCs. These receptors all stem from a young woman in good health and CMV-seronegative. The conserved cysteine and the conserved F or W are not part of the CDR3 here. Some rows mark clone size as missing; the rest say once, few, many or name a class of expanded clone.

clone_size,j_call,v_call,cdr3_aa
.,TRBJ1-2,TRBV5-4,ASSFGGGYT
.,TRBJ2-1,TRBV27,ASLTDGQGGIHPPYNEQF
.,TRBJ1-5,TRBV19,ASSIGRGSNQPQH
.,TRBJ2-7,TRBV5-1,ASSSTAGAYEQY
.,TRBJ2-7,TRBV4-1,ASSPAGTSAISLAYEQY
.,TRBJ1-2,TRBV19,ASRTDRATSGYT
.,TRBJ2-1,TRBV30,AWRLRRSYNEQF
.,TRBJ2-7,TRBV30,AWSVLGGFGHEQY
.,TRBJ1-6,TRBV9,ASSVTGGGNSPLH
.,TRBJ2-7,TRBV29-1,SVGRPGLAGGVPREQY
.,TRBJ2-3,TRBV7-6,ASSTGTSGRSQY
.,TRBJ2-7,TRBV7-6,ASSLGRAGYEQY
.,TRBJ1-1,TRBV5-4,ASSLPGQVNTEAF
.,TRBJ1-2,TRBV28,ASSPVDGTGGHYGYT
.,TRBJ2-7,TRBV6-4,ASSSLLAGYEQY
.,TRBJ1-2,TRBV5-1,ASSSGVQGFRGYT
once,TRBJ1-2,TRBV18,ASSIRQGSDYGYT
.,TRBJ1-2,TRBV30,AWSVPGYGYT
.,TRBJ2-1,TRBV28,ASSQRLAGVGEQF
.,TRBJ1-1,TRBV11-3,ASSLDTRATAF
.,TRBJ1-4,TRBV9,ASSRGTANAANEKLF
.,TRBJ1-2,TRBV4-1,ASSQDRGLDGYT